One sample yielded the 18 T cell receptor beta chains listed below, sequenced in a study of early T cells in non-severe SARS-CoV-2 infection. Each CDR3 protein is one row after TCRdb ran MiXCR on the 5' RACE reads. In the table there are 85,000 to 100,000 distinct CDR3 sequences, roughly 11% of which are singletons. The sequenced sample consisted of whole blood. The receptors stem from an adult who was a healthcare worker with PCR-confirmed SARS-CoV-2 infection or an uninfected control (not recorded which).

In its sample, this clonotype was seen many times. The chain employs TRBV11-2 and TRBJ2-1, with TRBD2 matching 11 bases. Germline assignment: CDR1 SGHAT and CDR2 FQNNGV. V lost 10 bases, J lost 5 bases, and 10 bases stayed unmatched. The CDR3 runs 15 residues. DNA for the CDR3: TGTGCCACCGCAGTAGCGGGAGGGTGGCACAATGAGCAGTTCTTC. Translation gives CATAVAGGWHNEQFF.

V and J are TRBV30 and TRBJ1-5; D unclear. This CDR3 has 13 amino acids. Germline loops: CDR1 GTSNPN, CDR2 SVGIG (reference sequence). Trimming removed 3 bases from V and 0 bases from J, with 6 bases in between. CDR3 nucleotide sequence: TGTGCCTGGAGGGGTAGTAGCAATCAGCCCCAGCATTTT. This gives the protein CAWRGSSNQPQHF.

This clonotype has only a few counts. V and J are TRBV28 and TRBJ2-7; D remains unclear. The germline gives CDR1 MDHEN, CDR2 SYDVKM. The CDR3 loop spans 12 amino acids. The V and J ends lost 3 bases and 6 bases respectively, with 9 bases between them. CDR3 residues: CASSLSRSEQYF. As DNA, the CDR3 is TGTGCCAGCAGTTTGAGTAGAAGCGAGCAGTACTTC.

This clonotype appeared a few times. The germline gene is not matched at one end of the junction; a read error may be the cause. The chain recombines TRBV12-3 or TRBV12-4 with TRBJ2-7; D assignment may be TRBD1 or TRBD2 (5 bases each). The CDR3 is made up of 12 amino acids. CDR3 loop: CASSLARRGVHF. CDR3 nucleotide sequence: TGTGCCAGCAGTTTAGCGCGGAGAGGGGTCCATTTC.

This clonotype has a single count. This may come from a read error, since a much larger clone is one base off. The genes are TRBV9 and TRBJ2-3, with D perhaps matching TRBD2 (6 bases). Germline values: CDR1 SGDLS, CDR2 YYNGEE. The CDR3 runs 15 residues. Deletions cut 4 bases from V and 2 bases from J, with 14 bases between. The CDR3 nucleotides read TGTGCCAGCAGCTCCCGGGACTTCAACACAGATACGCAGTATTTT. Protein sequence: CASSSRDFNTDTQYF.

This clonotype was observed at least ten times. This chain joins TRBV29-1 and TRBJ2-5; D possibly uses TRBD1 or TRBD2 (5 bases each). The CDR3 runs 12 residues. From germline, CDR1 is SQVTM and CDR2 ANQGSEA. The V and J ends lost 3 bases and 5 bases respectively, with 10 bases between them. The CDR3 bases are TGCAGCGTTGAGCAGGGAGTGGAGACCCAGTACTTC. It codes for CSVEQGVETQYF.

This CDR3 is CASSVVQGLGNEQFF. In nucleotides, the CDR3 is TGTGCCAGCAGCGTAGTACAGGGGTTGGGGAATGAGCAGTTCTTC. The chain is built from TRBV9 and TRBJ2-1; 7 nucleotides agree with TRBD1. CDR3 length equals 15 residues. Trimming took 0 bases from V and 7 from J; bases not matched to a gene: 7. CDR1 is SGDLS and CDR2 is YYNGEE in the germline V gene.

This clonotype was detected only a few times. The gene calls are TRBV6-1 and TRBJ2-7, with D perhaps matching TRBD1 (5 bases). Trimming took 3 bases from V and 5 from J, leaving 5 bases between them. This CDR3 has 11 amino acids. The V gene's germline CDR1 is MNHNS and CDR2 SASEGT. CDR3 nucleotides: TGTGCCAGCAGTGACAGGGACGAGCAGTACTTC. Encoded protein: CASSDRDEQYF.

This clonotype was counted at least ten times. The chain has TRBV6-2 or TRBV6-3 and TRBJ2-7, with a possible D match to TRBD2 (5 bases). V was cut by 0 bases and J by 7 bases, with 16 bases left in between. CDR3 size: 15 residues. Germline assignment: CDR1 MNHEY and CDR2 SVGEGT. The CDR3 nucleotides are TGTGCCAGCAGTTACTCGAGTGGCAGCCGAGGGGAGCAGTACTTC. Translation gives CASSYSSGSRGEQYF.

Of note for this clonotype: Just one base apart from a much larger clone, this may be a read error. The chain is built from TRBV4-1 and TRBJ1-6; D is ambiguous. CDR3 size: 16 residues. The germline V gene encodes CDR1 MGHRA and CDR2 YSYEKL. For the CDR3, the DNA is TGCACCAGCAGTCAAGAGGGTGGTGTCAGAAATTCACCCCTCCACTTT. Translating gives CTSSQEGGVRNSPLHF.

This clonotype was found a few times. The chain has TRBV6-2 or TRBV6-3 and TRBJ1-1; D uncertain. Germline values: CDR1 MNHEY, CDR2 SVGEGT. The CDR3 covers 13 residues. V was shortened by 1 base and J by 4 bases, with 7 bases between the two germline ends. CDR3 residues: CASSYYGSTEAFF. For the CDR3, the DNA is TGTGCCAGCAGTTACTACGGGAGCACTGAAGCTTTCTTT.

The DNA for the CDR3 is TGTGCCAGCAGCCAAGTGACAGGGTACGGTGGCTACACCTTC. This gives the protein CASSQVTGYGGYTF. V and J are TRBV3-1 and TRBJ1-2; 7 positions agree with TRBD1. This CDR3 region has 14 residues. V lost 1 base, J lost 7 bases, and 6 bases stayed unmatched. CDR1 LGHDT and CDR2 YNNKEL come from the germline V gene (reference sequence).

V and J are TRBV6-5 and TRBJ2-7; no clear D gene. V lost 6 bases and J 1 base, leaving 10 bases between the germline ends. The CDR3 runs to 13 residues. Germline CDR1 is MNHEY and CDR2 is SVGAGI. This CDR3 is CASSRTVSYEQYF. In nucleotides, the CDR3 is TGTGCCAGCAGCCGAACAGTGTCCTACGAGCAGTACTTC.

In this sample, this clonotype turned up a few times. This sequence joins TRBV10-1 and TRBJ2-1; no clear D. CDR1 is WNHNN, CDR2 SYGVQD, per germline (reference sequence). This CDR3 is 13 amino acids long. V was cut by 3 bases and J by 7 bases, with 10 bases left in between. The DNA of the CDR3 is TGCGCCAGCAGTGACTCGGCCTCGAATGAGCAGTTCTTC. This gives the protein CASSDSASNEQFF.

The chain recombines TRBV30 with TRBJ1-1; D gene unclear. The CDR3 runs to 12 residues. V gave up 0 bases and J gave up 8 bases, with 10 bases separating them. The germline CDR1 and CDR2 sequences are GTSNPN and SVGIG (reference sequence). CDR3 protein: CAWSVFRTEAFF. CDR3 nucleotides: TGTGCCTGGAGTGTATTCAGGACCGAAGCTTTCTTT.

In this sample, this clonotype turned up many times. This CDR3 reads CASSPWAADLTDTQYF. For the CDR3, the DNA is TGTGCCAGCAGCCCCTGGGCAGCGGACCTCACAGATACGCAGTATTTT. V is TRBV7-8 and J is TRBJ2-3, with a tentative D call TRBD2 (5 bases). Germline assignment: CDR1 SGHVS and CDR2 FQNEAQ. The CDR3 totals 16 residues. Trimming cost V 5 bases and J 2 bases, with 17 bases left between them.

This clonotype was detected only a few times. V and J are TRBV20-1 and TRBJ2-7; no reliable D call. The CDR3 has 11 residues. Germline V CDR1 and CDR2: DFQATT, SNEGSKA (reference sequence). The germline V and J ends were trimmed by 1 base and 4 bases, with 5 bases remaining between them. The CDR3 DNA reads as TGCAGTGCTAGAGGAGATTACGAGCAGTACTTC. Translation: CSARGDYEQYF.

This clonotype has a count of ten or more. The V call is TRBV5-1, the J call TRBJ1-1; D ambiguous. Trimming shortened V by 0 bases and J by 4 bases, and 16 bases separated the two germline ends. This CDR3 contains 16 residues. Per germline, CDR1 SGHRS and CDR2 YFSETQ. CDR3 in amino acids: CASSLGVREGGTEAFF. The CDR3 nucleotides are TGCGCCAGCAGCTTGGGAGTAAGGGAGGGCGGCACTGAAGCTTTCTTT.